One and the same sample provided the 27 T cell receptor beta chains below, sequenced in a study of T cells in Graves' hyperthyroidism and ophthalmopathy. RNA transcripts gave rise to amplified TCR beta CDR3 regions. With the HTBI primer set, the TCR CDR3 went through a first round of RT-PCR. Each CDR3 protein gets one entry after TCRdb re-called the multiplex PCR reads with MiXCR. The table records some 770,000 distinct CDR3 sequences, about 15% of them present only once. The sequenced sample was blood. Receptor source: a young man with Graves' hyperthyroidism.

The table lists this clonotype with many counts. The chain has TRBV20-1 and TRBJ2-1, with 16 nucleotides matching TRBD2. The CDR3 spans 14 residues. After removal of 3 bases from V and 8 bases from J, the junction contained 1 base not matched to a gene. The V gene's germline CDR1 is DFQATT and CDR2 SNEGSKA (reference sequence). In DNA form, the CDR3 reads TGCAGTGCTAGGGGACTAGCGGGAGGGCATGAGCAGTTCTTC. Its translation is CSARGLAGGHEQFF.

This clonotype was found a few times. One base away lies a much larger clone, so this may be a sequencing read error. This chain links TRBV12-3 or TRBV12-4 with TRBJ2-7; D remains unclear. The CDR3 length is 13 residues. The CDR3 DNA reads as TGTGCCAGCAGCCCCCGTGACTTCTACGGGCAGTACTTC. It codes for CASSPRDFYGQYF.

This clonotype was observed a handful of times. The rearrangement links TRBV6-2 or TRBV6-3 to TRBJ1-3, with D unclear. The germline CDR1 and CDR2 sequences are MNHEY and SVGEGT. V was trimmed by 0 bases and J by 10 bases, leaving 31 bases between them. The CDR3 runs to 20 residues. DNA for the CDR3: TGTGCCAGCAGTTACTCGAACTTCGGCTCGCGACGGGAACCCGCGGGAACCATATATTTT. Translating gives CASSYSNFGSRREPAGTIYF.

This clonotype was seen a few times. This chain links TRBV11-2 with TRBJ2-7; TRBD1 is a possible D gene (5 bases). The CDR3 length is 15 residues. The germline V gene has CDR1 SGHAT and CDR2 FQNNGV. V was clipped by 3 bases and J by 4 bases, with 16 bases between them. The CDR3 here is CASSFRKGPSYEQYF. The CDR3 DNA sequence: TGTGCCAGCAGCTTTAGGAAGGGGCCGTCATACGAGCAGTACTTC.

The chain employs TRBV7-8 and TRBJ2-3; D is possibly TRBD2 (6 bases). Germline V gene sequence: CDR1 SGHVS, CDR2 FQNEAQ. The germline V and J ends were trimmed by 7 bases and 0 bases, with 14 bases remaining between them. The CDR3 spans 15 residues. The CDR3, as DNA: TGTGCCAGCACCCCAGAGGGGAGGAGCACAGATACGCAGTATTTT. Amino acids: CASTPEGRSTDTQYF.

This clonotype was seen repeatedly, ten times or more. The chain recombines TRBV28 with TRBJ2-2, with 12 bases matching TRBD2. Germline V lookup: CDR1 MDHEN, CDR2 SYDVKM. The V gene end was trimmed by 6 bases and the J gene end by 0 bases; junction bases not matched to a gene: 11. The CDR3 spans 19 residues. The CDR3 protein is CASSTRTSGVTANTGELFF. DNA for the CDR3: TGTGCCAGCAGCACTCGGACTAGCGGGGTCACCGCGAACACCGGGGAGCTGTTTTTT.

At least ten counts were recorded for this clonotype. The chain links TRBV30 to TRBJ1-2; D perhaps matches TRBD1 (5 bases). The V gene's germline CDR1 is GTSNPN and CDR2 SVGIG (reference sequence). Trimming stripped 5 bases from V and 5 bases from J, with 12 bases between. The CDR3 has 12 amino acids. The CDR3 reads CAWEDTPYGYTF. CDR3 bases: TGTGCCTGGGAGGACACACCTTATGGCTACACCTTC. The full variable domain, in which reference TRBV30 and TRBJ1-2 provide the parts outside the CDR3, is SQTIHQWPATLVQPVGSPLSLECTVEGTSNPNLYWYRQAAGRGLQLLFYSVGIGQISSEVPQNLSASRPQDRQFILSSKKLLLSDSGFYLCAWEDTPYGYTFGSGTRLTVV.

V is TRBV29-1 and J is TRBJ2-7, with 8 positions matching TRBD2. This CDR3 contains 15 residues. V trimming: 0 bases; J trimming: 5 bases; junction bases outside the gene matches: 9. Looked up from germline, CDR1 is SQVTM and CDR2 is ANQGSEA. The CDR3 DNA reads as TGCAGCGTTGAAGACTGGGGACTAGACATCCACGAGCAGTACTTC. Its translation: CSVEDWGLDIHEQYF.

This clonotype showed up just a few times. The rearrangement joins TRBV5-1 to TRBJ2-1; perhaps TRBD2 as D (6 bases). CDR3 length: 17 residues. The V gene lost 0 bases and the J gene lost 3 bases, with 16 bases spanning the gap. Germline values: CDR1 SGHRS, CDR2 YFSETQ. CDR3 in DNA: TGCGCCAGCAGCTTGGCACAGTTTGGCGGGGTCTACAATGAGCAGTTCTTC. Amino acids: CASSLAQFGGVYNEQFF.

In this sample, this clonotype turned up many times. The CDR3 is CASNIGAGRTYNEQFF. DNA of the CDR3: TGTGCCAGCAACATAGGGGCGGGTAGGACCTACAATGAGCAGTTCTTC. The chain employs TRBV27 and TRBJ2-1; TRBD1 or TRBD2 may be the D gene (5 bases each). Germline CDR1 is MNHEY and CDR2 is SMNVEV (reference sequence). The V end was cut by 7 bases, the J end by 2 bases, with 18 bases between. This CDR3 comprises 16 residues.

This clonotype has only a few counts. The chain carries TRBV27 and TRBJ1-1, with 7 nucleotides matching TRBD1. J was trimmed by 6 bases and V by 6 bases; bases with no gene match: 10. The germline V gene encodes CDR1 MNHEY and CDR2 SMNVEV (reference sequence). This CDR3 is built from 14 residues. The CDR3 nucleotides are TGTGCCAGCAGCCAAGGAAGGGGGCGGGCTGAAGCTTTCTTT. Protein sequence: CASSQGRGRAEAFF.

This clonotype appeared many times. V is TRBV28 and J is TRBJ2-3, with TRBD2 as a possible D gene (7 bases). Trimming removed 6 bases at V and 4 bases at J, with 14 bases between. Germline V gene lookup returns CDR1 MDHEN and CDR2 SYDVKM. The CDR3 is made up of 14 amino acids. CDR3 nucleotide sequence: TGTGCCAGCAGCTTACGGGGGGCGGCAGATACGCAGTATTTT. Its translation is CASSLRGAADTQYF.

This clonotype was seen a handful of times. The chain joins TRBV5-1 to TRBJ2-3; 7 positions match TRBD2. The CDR3 covers 13 residues. Germline V CDR1 and CDR2: SGHRS, YFSETQ. After removal of 5 bases from V and 8 bases from J, the junction contained 8 bases not matched to a gene. CDR3 amino acids: CASRPGQRGTQYF. Written as DNA, the CDR3 is TGCGCCAGCAGGCCGGGGCAGCGGGGTACGCAGTATTTT.

This clonotype was counted many times. This chain links TRBV20-1 with TRBJ2-7; TRBD1 matches at 9 bases. CDR1 and CDR2 from the germline V gene are DFQATT and SNEGSKA (reference sequence). The V gene end was trimmed by 3 bases and the J gene end by 7 bases; junction bases not matched to a gene: 7. This CDR3 contains 13 residues. Here the CDR3 DNA reads TGCAGTGCTAGGGGACAGGGAACTAGGGAGCAGTACTTC. It is translated as CSARGQGTREQYF.

The rearrangement links TRBV6-2 or TRBV6-3 to TRBJ2-3, with 9 bases fitting TRBD2. CDR3 size: 15 residues. Germline assignment: CDR1 MNHEY and CDR2 SVGEGT. The J segment lost 0 bases and the V segment lost 7 bases, leaving 5 bases of the junction unmatched. The CDR3 coding sequence is TGTGCCAGCAAGCCCACTAGCGGGAGCACAGATACGCAGTATTTT. Translated: CASKPTSGSTDTQYF.

The rearrangement joins TRBV7-3 to TRBJ2-1, with 12 bases fitting TRBD2. The CDR3 is 15 amino acids. The germline gives CDR1 SGHTA, CDR2 FQGTGA. Trimming removed 3 bases from V and 9 bases from J; junction bases left unmatched: 6. The CDR3 DNA is TGTGCCAGCAGCTTCTCTCCTAGCGGGAGGGGTGAGCAGTTCTTC. Translation gives CASSFSPSGRGEQFF.

This clonotype was detected a few times. The chain links TRBV11-3 to TRBJ1-4; D gene uncertain. V was shortened by 5 bases and J by 0 bases, with 13 bases between the two germline ends. CDR1 is SGHNT and CDR2 is YENEEA in the germline V gene. The CDR3 extends over 16 amino acids. CDR3 coding DNA: TGTGCCAGCAGCCCCGGCCCCGTTGCAACTAATGAAAAACTGTTTTTT. Its translation is CASSPGPVATNEKLFF.

This clonotype was picked up many times. The rearrangement uses TRBV28 and TRBJ1-1, with a possible D match to TRBD1 (6 bases). Germline V gene lookup returns CDR1 MDHEN and CDR2 SYDVKM. Trimming removed 5 bases from V and 6 bases from J, with 13 bases in between. The CDR3 loop spans 13 amino acids. The CDR3 nucleotides read TGTGCCAGCAGTCTCATACAGGGCCCTGAAGCTTTCTTT. Residues: CASSLIQGPEAFF.

This clonotype has a count of ten or more. The chain carries TRBV11-2 and TRBJ2-7; TRBD1 is a possible D gene (6 bases). Per the germline V gene, CDR1 is SGHAT and CDR2 is FQNNGV. The CDR3 is made up of 15 amino acids. With 5 bases removed from V and 0 bases from J, the gap between germline ends came to 14 bases. This CDR3 is CASSRGVDSSYEQYF. The CDR3 coding sequence is TGTGCCAGCAGCCGAGGGGTGGACAGCTCCTACGAGCAGTACTTC.

The chain is built from TRBV19 and TRBJ2-7; 9 bases map to TRBD1. The V gene end was trimmed by 3 bases and the J gene end by 2 bases; junction bases not matched to a gene: 8. The CDR3 runs 16 residues. The germline gives CDR1 LNHDA, CDR2 SQIVND (reference sequence). The CDR3 DNA reads as TGTGCCAGTAGTATCCATCCGGGACAGGGCACCTACGAGCAGTACTTC. This sequence encodes CASSIHPGQGTYEQYF.

The V gene is TRBV28, the J gene TRBJ1-6; 7 nucleotides align to TRBD1. With V trimmed by 6 bases and J by 5 bases, 4 bases remained unmatched. The CDR3 extends over 14 amino acids. Germline-derived CDR1 and CDR2 are MDHEN and SYDVKM. CDR3 bases: TGTGCCAGCAGCCCGACAGGGAATAATTCACCCCTCCACTTT. Its translation: CASSPTGNNSPLHF.

This clonotype was counted only a few times. This sequence joins TRBV5-1 and TRBJ2-3; TRBD1 agrees at 7 bases. Looked up from germline, CDR1 is SGHRS and CDR2 is YFSETQ. CDR3 size: 14 residues. The V segment lost 3 bases and the J segment 8 bases; nucleotides outside the gene matches: 9. Here the CDR3 reads CASSSSQGDPTQYF. DNA for the CDR3: TGCGCCAGCAGCTCCAGCCAGGGGGACCCTACGCAGTATTTT. Complete variable domain (other parts from reference TRBV5-1 and TRBJ2-3): KAGVTQTPRYLIKTRGQQVTLSCSPISGHRSVSWYQQTPGQGLQFLFEYFSETQRNKGNFPGRFSGRQFSNSRSEMNVSTLELGDSALYLCASSSSQGDPTQYFGPGTRLTVL.

This clonotype was recorded at least ten times. The CDR3 nucleotides are TGTGCCAGCAGCCCTCCGGCGGGAGGGCCCCTGACCTACAATGAGCAGTTCTTC. This gives the protein CASSPPAGGPLTYNEQFF. The chain has TRBV7-9 and TRBJ2-1; TRBD2 matches 9 bases. The CDR3 consists of 18 residues. Per germline, CDR1 SEHNR and CDR2 FQNEAQ (reference sequence). The J segment lost 2 bases and the V segment lost 5 bases, leaving 13 bases of the junction unmatched.

The chain uses TRBV20-1 and TRBJ2-5; a possible D gene is TRBD2 (5 bases). The CDR3 totals 12 residues. CDR1 DFQATT and CDR2 SNEGSKA come from the germline V gene (reference sequence). V lost 6 bases and J 3 bases, leaving 11 bases between the germline ends. Here the CDR3 reads CSAGELEETQYF. The CDR3 coding sequence is TGCAGTGCGGGAGAGTTGGAAGAGACCCAGTACTTC.

This CDR3 is CASSQETGFRIESRANEKLFF. Here the CDR3 DNA reads TGTGCCAGCAGCCAAGAGACAGGGTTCCGGATCGAATCGAGAGCTAATGAAAAACTGTTTTTT. The chain combines TRBV3-1 with TRBJ1-4, with TRBD1 identical over 7 bases. V shed 0 bases and J 3 bases; nucleotides not matched to a gene: 19. The CDR3 spans 21 residues. Germline V gene sequence: CDR1 LGHDT, CDR2 YNNKEL (reference sequence).

This clonotype appeared a few times. One base away lies a much larger clone, so this may be a sequencing read error. The CDR3 protein is CASSFYAGNHEQYF. The CDR3 region has the DNA TGTGCCAGCAGTTTTTACGCAGGGAACCACGAGCAGTACTTC. This chain connects TRBV12-3 or TRBV12-4 to TRBJ2-7; possible D gene TRBD1, 5 bases. The CDR3 runs to 14 residues. The V end was cut by 3 bases, the J end by 5 bases, with 14 bases between.

The CDR3 here is CASSTARPADPLYGYTF. The CDR3 nucleotides are TGTGCCAGCAGTACTGCCCGCCCGGCAGACCCCCTCTATGGCTACACCTTC. This chain joins TRBV6-1 and TRBJ1-2; D unclear. This CDR3 has 17 amino acids. Germline CDR1 is MNHNS and CDR2 is SASEGT. The V end was cut by 5 bases, the J end by 4 bases, with 23 bases between.